This entry describes one T cell receptor beta chain. The antigen remains undetermined. This sample stems from a study of blood T cells in healthy people across ages. Per-sample PBMC isolation yielded at least 6 million cells. A J-beta primer mix and a sample-barcoded 5' primer were used in a second PCR of roughly 7 to 12 cycles. Researchers report that a template-switch adaptor with 12 random nucleotides tagged each cDNA molecule. One entry per CDR3 protein results from TCRdb running MiXCR on the 5' RACE reads. The table includes approximately 1.5 million distinct CDR3 sequences, approximately 32% detected once. This CDR3 is 14 amino acids long. Germline lookup yields CDR1 SGHRS and CDR2 YFSETQ. Study outcomes and limitations: The study regarded diversity estimates from one million T cells as underestimates.

The specimen was blood. The chain links TRBV5-1 to TRBJ2-5; TRBD1 matches 8 bases. The better agreement between TRBJ2-7 and the DNA end casts doubt on the J call. The TCR comes from a woman in her 30s in good health. CDR3 nucleotide sequence: TGCGCCAGCAGCGCCGGGACAGGTCGAGACGAGCAGTACTTC. Amino acids: CASSAGTGRDEQYF.